This T cell receptor (beta chain) stems from a study of T-cell reconstitution after alpha-beta-depleted transplantation in children. Preparation of the TCRbeta library used unique molecular identifiers. TCRdb reprocessed the PCR reads with MiXCR, giving one entry per CDR3 protein. The sample has some 550,000 distinct CDR3 sequences; about 16% are singletons. Germline V gene sequence: CDR1 SEHNR, CDR2 FQNEAQ (reference sequence). The CDR3 has 17 amino acids. V dropped 4 bases and J dropped 0; count of bases not matched to a gene: 8. This specimen consisted of PBMCs from the stem cell graft donor, obtained from the stem cell graft. The V and J genes are TRBV7-9 and TRBJ2-2, with 7 bases that match TRBD1. This receptor was identified in a human donor who donated a stem cell graft to a child with acute lymphoblastic leukemia. The CDR3 DNA reads as TGTGCCAGCAGCTCCAATCGAGACAGGGCGAACACCGGGGAGCTGTTTTTT. Protein sequence: CASSSNRDRANTGELFF.